This note documents a single T cell receptor (beta chain) sequence. Trimming pared 2 bases from V and 4 bases from J, leaving 20 bases between. Germline CDR1 reads MNHEY; CDR2 reads SVGEGT. The CDR3 spans 17 residues. These data belong to a study of blood T cell repertoires in COVID-19. How the authors handled the data: Amplification from reference gene primers served as the basis for estimated nucleated cell counts. Measured with immunoSEQ multiplex PCR; TCRdb has only the in-frame clones, and not every one. V and J calls and clone size are those listed in that table; D and trimming were worked out from the DNA. The sample holds about 300,000 clones, 85% seen once.

This sequence originates from a human donor in a cohort sampled during active COVID-19. Sequencing was performed on peripheral blood. The rearrangement joins TRBV6-2 or TRBV6-3 to TRBJ1-1; D remains unclear. The CDR3 nucleotides read TGTGCCAGCAGTTACGGAGCCTTGAGACTCGTGGGCACTGAAGCTTTCTTT. Protein sequence: CASSYGALRLVGTEAFF.